This T cell receptor beta chain was documented in a study of memory CD4+ T cells and cytomegalovirus serostatus. Study-wide context: Healthy Belgian adult donors included 9 or 10 CMV-positive and 24 CMV-negative people. Study-level results: About 40% of the roughly 160 known CMV-associated TCRbeta sequences appeared in CD4+ memory. A US-trained random forest predicted CMV serostatus with median AUC around 0.93.

Looked up from germline, CDR1 is SNHLY and CDR2 is FYNNEI. Trimming at V came to 6 bases and at J to 3 bases, leaving 6 bases not matched to a gene. This CDR3 has 15 amino acids. About this clone itself: Its antigen remains unidentified.

The table came from immunoSEQ multiplex PCR; TCRdb's copy has only in-frame clones and leaves some out. Here the sample spans tens of thousands of clones, over 65% being singletons. Single viable CD3+CD4+CD8-CD45RO+ cells were sorted as the memory CD4+ T cells. After thawing, CD4+ T cells were positively selected. J is TRBJ1-4 and V is TRBV2; 8 bases are a match to TRBD1. What was sequenced was memory CD4+ T cells from blood. The TCR originated in an adult in good health and CMV-seronegative. The CDR3 DNA follows: TGTGCCAGCAGCGATCAGGGGGCGGCTAATGAAAAACTGTTTTTT. Amino acid sequence: CASSDQGAANEKLFF.